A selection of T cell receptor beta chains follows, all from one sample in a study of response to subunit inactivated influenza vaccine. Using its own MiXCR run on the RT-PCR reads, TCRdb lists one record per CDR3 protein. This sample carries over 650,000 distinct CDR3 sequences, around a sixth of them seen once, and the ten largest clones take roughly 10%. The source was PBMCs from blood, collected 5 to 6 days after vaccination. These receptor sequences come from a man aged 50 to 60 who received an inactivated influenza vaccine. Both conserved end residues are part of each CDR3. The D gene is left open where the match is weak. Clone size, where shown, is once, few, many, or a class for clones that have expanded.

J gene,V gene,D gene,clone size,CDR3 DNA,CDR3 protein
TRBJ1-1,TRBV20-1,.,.,TGCAGTGCTAGCCAAGCGGGGGCGATCGCTGAAGCTTTCTTT,CSASQAGAIAEAFF
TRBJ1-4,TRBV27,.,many,TGTGCCAGCAGTTTATGGGGTACAACTAATGAAAAACTGTTTTTT,CASSLWGTTNEKLFF
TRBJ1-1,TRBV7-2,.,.,TGTGCCAGCAGCTCCTCCTGGGGGGAAAACACTGAAGCTTTCTTT,CASSSSWGENTEAFF
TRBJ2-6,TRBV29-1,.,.,TGCAGCGTTGTAGGGTTGGGGGGCTCTGGGGCCAACGTCCTGACTTTC,CSVVGLGGSGANVLTF
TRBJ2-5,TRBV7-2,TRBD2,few,TGTGCCAGCAGCTTAGCCCCCCCCGGGAGGGCCACTGAGACCCAGTACTTC,CASSLAPPGRATETQYF
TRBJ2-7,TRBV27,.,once,TGTGCCAGCAGTCCGTTTGCGGAACTCTCCTACGAGCAGTACTTC,CASSPFAELSYEQYF
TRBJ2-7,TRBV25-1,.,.,TGTGCCAGCATACATGCCTACGAGCAGTACTTC,CASIHAYEQYF
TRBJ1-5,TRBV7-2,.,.,TGTGCCAGCAGCTTAAGCGCTTCCGGGAGTCCGCCCCAGCATTTT,CASSLSASGSPPQHF
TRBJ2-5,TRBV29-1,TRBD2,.,TGCAGCGTTGACGGACTAGCGGGAGGAGAGACCCAGTACTTC,CSVDGLAGGETQYF